The 8 T cell receptor beta chains presented below share a single source sample, sequenced in a study of cytomegalovirus exposure and HLA in healthy donors. Sequenced by immunoSEQ multiplex PCR; TCRdb stores in-frame clones only, minus some. The sample carries more than 90,000 clones, 70% to 90% recorded once. Sequences were obtained from PBMCs. These receptors were collected from a man younger than 30 in good health and CMV-seropositive.

This chain's CDR3 is CASSHQEANEQFF. The DNA for the CDR3 is TGCGCCAGCAGCCACCAAGAAGCGAATGAGCAGTTCTTC. The gene calls are TRBV4-1 and TRBJ2-1; no clear D gene. The CDR3 covers 13 residues. Germline V gene sequence: CDR1 MGHRA, CDR2 YSYEKL. Trimming pared 3 bases from V and 7 bases from J, leaving 10 bases between.

Only one count was recorded for this clone. This chain joins TRBV12-5 and TRBJ2-2; a possible D gene is TRBD1 (5 bases). Germline loops: CDR1 LGHNT, CDR2 FRNRAP. The CDR3 consists of 13 residues. V lost 1 base and J 8 bases, leaving 8 bases between the germline ends. CDR3 nucleotides: TGTGCTAGTGGTTTGGCAGGGTTTGGGGAGCTGTTTTTT. This gives the protein CASGLAGFGELFF.

This chain uses TRBV7-8 with TRBJ1-1; D is possibly TRBD1 (6 bases). This CDR3 comprises 14 residues. Germline V gene lookup returns CDR1 SGHVS and CDR2 FQNEAQ. V dropped 5 bases and J dropped 0 bases, with 10 bases sitting between them. The CDR3, as DNA: TGTGCCAGCAGCGAAAACAGGGTGAACACTGAAGCTTTCTTT. Residues: CASSENRVNTEAFF.

The V call is TRBV18, the J call TRBJ2-5; maybe TRBD1 (5 bases). V was clipped by 2 bases and J by 2 bases, with 12 bases between them. CDR1 is KGHSH, CDR2 LQKENI, per germline. CDR3 length equals 15 residues. The CDR3 here is CASSPRGGVQETQYF. The CDR3 DNA reads as TGTGCCAGCTCACCAAGGGGCGGAGTTCAAGAGACCCAGTACTTC.

The sample holds one count of this clone. This chain uses TRBV2 with TRBJ2-5; maybe TRBD1 (5 bases). CDR3 size: 13 residues. The germline gives CDR1 SNHLY, CDR2 FYNNEI. V lost 4 bases, J lost 4 bases, and 10 bases lay in between. The CDR3 DNA reads TGTGCCAGCAGTGGGGGCAGGGTAGAGACCCAGTACTTC. It translates to CASSGGRVETQYF.

The chain couples TRBV5-4 to TRBJ1-1; D is perhaps TRBD1 (6 bases). Germline lookup yields CDR1 SGHNT and CDR2 YYREEE (reference sequence). The CDR3 covers 12 residues. V was cut by 4 bases and J by 10 bases, with 14 bases left in between. CDR3 protein: CASSLQGVVAFF. The CDR3 region has the DNA TGTGCCAGCAGCCTACAGGGTGTCGTAGCTTTCTTT.

The V call is TRBV6-1, the J call TRBJ1-5; 8 nucleotides match TRBD1. The CDR3 covers 14 residues. The trim removed 3 bases at V and 6 bases at J, leaving 4 bases unmatched. Germline-derived CDR1 and CDR2 are MNHNS and SASEGT. The CDR3 region is CASSERDRFQPQHF. As DNA, the CDR3 is TGTGCCAGCAGTGAGCGGGACAGGTTTCAGCCCCAGCATTTT.

The chain couples TRBV7-9 to TRBJ1-3; D unclear. The CDR3 is 13 amino acids. The germline V gene has CDR1 SEHNR and CDR2 FQNEAQ (reference sequence). V lost 3 bases to trimming and J lost 4 bases, with 7 bases between them. The chain's CDR3 is CASSLAAGNTIYF. CDR3 in DNA: TGTGCCAGCAGCTTGGCAGCGGGAAACACCATATATTTT.